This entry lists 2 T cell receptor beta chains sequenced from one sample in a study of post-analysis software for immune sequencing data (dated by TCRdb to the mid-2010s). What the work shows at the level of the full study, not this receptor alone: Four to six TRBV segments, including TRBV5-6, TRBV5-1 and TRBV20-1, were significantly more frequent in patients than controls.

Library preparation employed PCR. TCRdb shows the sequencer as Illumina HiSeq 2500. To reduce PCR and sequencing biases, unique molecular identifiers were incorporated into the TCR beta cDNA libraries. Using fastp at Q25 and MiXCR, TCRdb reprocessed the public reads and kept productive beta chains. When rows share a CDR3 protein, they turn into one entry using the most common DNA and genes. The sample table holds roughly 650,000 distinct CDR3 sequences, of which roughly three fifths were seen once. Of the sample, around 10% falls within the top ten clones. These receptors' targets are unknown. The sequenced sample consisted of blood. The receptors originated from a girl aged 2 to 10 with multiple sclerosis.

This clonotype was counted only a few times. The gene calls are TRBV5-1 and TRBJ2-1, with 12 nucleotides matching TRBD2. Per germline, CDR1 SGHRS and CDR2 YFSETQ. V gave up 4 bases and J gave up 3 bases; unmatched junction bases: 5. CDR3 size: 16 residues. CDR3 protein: CASSLTTSGGYNEQFF. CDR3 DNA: TGCGCCAGCAGCCTTACGACTAGCGGGGGCTACAATGAGCAGTTCTTC.

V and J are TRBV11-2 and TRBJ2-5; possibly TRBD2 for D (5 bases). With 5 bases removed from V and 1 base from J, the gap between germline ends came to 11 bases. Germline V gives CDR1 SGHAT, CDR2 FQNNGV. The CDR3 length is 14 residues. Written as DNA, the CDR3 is TGTGCCAGCAGCCAGAGCGGAGCCCAAGAGACCCAGTACTTC. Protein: CASSQSGAQETQYF.